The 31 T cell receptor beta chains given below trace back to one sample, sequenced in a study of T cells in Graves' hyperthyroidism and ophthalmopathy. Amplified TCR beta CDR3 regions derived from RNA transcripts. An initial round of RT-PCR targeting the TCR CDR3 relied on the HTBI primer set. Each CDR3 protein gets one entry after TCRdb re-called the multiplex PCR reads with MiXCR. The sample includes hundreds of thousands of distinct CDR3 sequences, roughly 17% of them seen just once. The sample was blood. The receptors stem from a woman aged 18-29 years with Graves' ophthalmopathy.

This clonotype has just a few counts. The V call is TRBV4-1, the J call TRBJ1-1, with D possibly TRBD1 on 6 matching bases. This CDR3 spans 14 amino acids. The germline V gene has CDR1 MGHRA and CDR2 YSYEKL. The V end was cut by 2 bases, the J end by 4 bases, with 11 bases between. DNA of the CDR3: TGCGCCAGCAGCCAATCGGCAGGGGCCACTGAAGCTTTCTTT. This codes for CASSQSAGATEAFF.

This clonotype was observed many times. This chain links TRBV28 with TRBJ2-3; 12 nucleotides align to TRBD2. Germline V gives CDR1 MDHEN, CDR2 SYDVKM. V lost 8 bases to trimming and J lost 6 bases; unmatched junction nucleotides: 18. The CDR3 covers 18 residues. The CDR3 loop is CASLSPSGRADGVDTQYF. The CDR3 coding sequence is TGTGCCAGCCTTAGCCCTAGCGGGAGGGCGGACGGGGTGGATACGCAGTATTTT.

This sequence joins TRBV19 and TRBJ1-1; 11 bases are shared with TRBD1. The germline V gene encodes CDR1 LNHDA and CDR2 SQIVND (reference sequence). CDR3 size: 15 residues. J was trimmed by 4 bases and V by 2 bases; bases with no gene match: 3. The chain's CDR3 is CASSIRTGGFTEAFF. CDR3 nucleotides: TGTGCCAGTAGTATACGGACAGGGGGCTTCACTGAAGCTTTCTTT.

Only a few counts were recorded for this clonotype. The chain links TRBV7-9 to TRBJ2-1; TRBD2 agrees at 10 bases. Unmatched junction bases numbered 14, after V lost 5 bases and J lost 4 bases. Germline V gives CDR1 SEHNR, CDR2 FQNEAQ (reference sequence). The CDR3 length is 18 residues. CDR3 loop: CASSAPTTSGEAYNEQFF. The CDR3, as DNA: TGTGCCAGCAGCGCCCCGACTACTAGCGGGGAGGCATACAATGAGCAGTTCTTC.

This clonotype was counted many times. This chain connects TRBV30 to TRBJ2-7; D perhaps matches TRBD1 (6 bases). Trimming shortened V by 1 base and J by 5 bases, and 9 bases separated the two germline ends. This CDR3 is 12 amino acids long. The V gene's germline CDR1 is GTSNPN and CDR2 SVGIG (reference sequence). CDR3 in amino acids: CAWSGTGNEQYF. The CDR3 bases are TGTGCCTGGAGTGGAACAGGGAACGAGCAGTACTTC.

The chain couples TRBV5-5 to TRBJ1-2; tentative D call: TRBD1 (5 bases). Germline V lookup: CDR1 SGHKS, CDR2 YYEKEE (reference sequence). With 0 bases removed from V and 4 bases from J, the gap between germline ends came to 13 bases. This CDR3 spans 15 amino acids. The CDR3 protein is CASSLAAGFAYGYTF. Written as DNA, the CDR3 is TGTGCCAGCAGCTTGGCTGCAGGGTTCGCCTATGGCTACACCTTC.

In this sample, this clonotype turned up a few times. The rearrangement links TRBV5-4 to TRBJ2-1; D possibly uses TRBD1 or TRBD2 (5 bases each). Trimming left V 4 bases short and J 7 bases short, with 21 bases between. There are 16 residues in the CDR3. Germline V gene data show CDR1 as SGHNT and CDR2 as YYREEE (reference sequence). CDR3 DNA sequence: TGTGCCAGCAGCCTTGTGGGGGACCCCATCGGGAATGAGCAGTTCTTC. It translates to CASSLVGDPIGNEQFF.

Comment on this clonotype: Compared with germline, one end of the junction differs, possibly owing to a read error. The CDR3, as DNA: TGTGCCAGCAGCCATAATCCGGGACTAGCGGTTGGTGAGCAGTTCTTC. Its translation is CASSHNPGLAVGEQFF. V is TRBV5-1 and J is TRBJ2-1; 11 bases fit TRBD2. Germline lookup yields CDR1 SGHRS and CDR2 YFSETQ. The CDR3 has 16 residues.

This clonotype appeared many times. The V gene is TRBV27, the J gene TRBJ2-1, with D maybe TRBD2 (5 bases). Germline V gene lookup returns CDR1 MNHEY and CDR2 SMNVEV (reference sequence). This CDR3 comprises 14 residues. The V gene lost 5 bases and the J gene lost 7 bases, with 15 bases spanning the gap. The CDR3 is CASSGSSWINEQFF. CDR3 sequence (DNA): TGTGCCAGCAGTGGGAGTAGCTGGATAAATGAGCAGTTCTTC.

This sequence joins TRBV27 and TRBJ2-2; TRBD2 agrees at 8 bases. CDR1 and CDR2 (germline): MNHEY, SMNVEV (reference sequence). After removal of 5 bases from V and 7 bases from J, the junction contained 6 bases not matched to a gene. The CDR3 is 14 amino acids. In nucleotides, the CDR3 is TGTGCCAGCAGTCCGGGACTAGTGGACGGGGAGCTGTTTTTT. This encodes CASSPGLVDGELFF.

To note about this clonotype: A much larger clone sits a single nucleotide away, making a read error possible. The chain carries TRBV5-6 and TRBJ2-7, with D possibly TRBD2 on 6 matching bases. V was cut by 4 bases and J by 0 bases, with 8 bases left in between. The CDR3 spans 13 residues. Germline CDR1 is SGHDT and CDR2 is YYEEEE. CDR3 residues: CASSVGSSYEQYF. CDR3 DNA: TGTGCCAGCAGCGTCGGGAGCTCCTACGAGCAGTACTTC.

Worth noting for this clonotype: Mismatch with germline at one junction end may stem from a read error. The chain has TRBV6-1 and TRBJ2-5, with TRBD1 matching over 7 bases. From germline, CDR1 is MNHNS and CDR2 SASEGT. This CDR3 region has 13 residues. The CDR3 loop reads CASSRGTYETQYF. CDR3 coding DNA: TGTGCCAGCAGCAGGGGGACCTATGAGACCCAATACTTC.

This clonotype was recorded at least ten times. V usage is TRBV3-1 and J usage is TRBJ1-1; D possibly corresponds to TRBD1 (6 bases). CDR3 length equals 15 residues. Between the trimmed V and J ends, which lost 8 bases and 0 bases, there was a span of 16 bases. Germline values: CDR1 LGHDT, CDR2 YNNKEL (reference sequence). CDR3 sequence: CASRLTDSLNTEAFF. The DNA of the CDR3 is TGTGCCAGCCGACTAACGGACAGCCTGAACACTGAAGCTTTCTTT.

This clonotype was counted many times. The chain's CDR3 is CASRDRGRNEQYF. DNA for the CDR3: TGTGCCAGCAGGGACAGGGGGCGAAACGAGCAGTACTTC. V gene TRBV6-1 combines with J gene TRBJ2-7; 11 positions agree with TRBD1. CDR1 and CDR2 from the germline V gene are MNHNS and SASEGT. This CDR3 has 13 residues. V dropped 6 bases and J dropped 5; count of bases not matched to a gene: 3.

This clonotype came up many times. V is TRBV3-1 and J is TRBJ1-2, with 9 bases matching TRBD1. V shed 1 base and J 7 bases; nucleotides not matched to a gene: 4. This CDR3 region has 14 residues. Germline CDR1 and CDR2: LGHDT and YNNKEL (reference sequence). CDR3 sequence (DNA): TGTGCCAGCAGCCAAGGAAGGACAGGGGTTGGCTACACCTTC. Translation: CASSQGRTGVGYTF.

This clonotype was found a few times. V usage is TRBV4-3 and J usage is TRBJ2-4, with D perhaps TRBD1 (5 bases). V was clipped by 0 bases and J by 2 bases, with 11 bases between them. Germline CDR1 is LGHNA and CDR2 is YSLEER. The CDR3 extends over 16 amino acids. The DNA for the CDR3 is TGCGCCAGCAGCCAAGAACAGGAAAGGACCAAAAACATTCAGTACTTC. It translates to CASSQEQERTKNIQYF.

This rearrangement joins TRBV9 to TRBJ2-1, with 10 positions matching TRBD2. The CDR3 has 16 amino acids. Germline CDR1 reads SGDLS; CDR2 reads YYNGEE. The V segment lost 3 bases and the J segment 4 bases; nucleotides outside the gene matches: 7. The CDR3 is CASSERGGTLYNEQFF. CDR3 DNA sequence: TGTGCCAGCAGCGAGCGGGGGGGTACCCTTTACAATGAGCAGTTCTTC.

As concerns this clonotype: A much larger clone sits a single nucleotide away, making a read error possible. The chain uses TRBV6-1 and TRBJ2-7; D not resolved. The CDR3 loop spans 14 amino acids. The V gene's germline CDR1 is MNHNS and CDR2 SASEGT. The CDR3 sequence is CVSSPTLSSYEQYF. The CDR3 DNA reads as TGTGTCAGCAGCCCGACACTGAGCTCCTACGAGCAGTACTTC.

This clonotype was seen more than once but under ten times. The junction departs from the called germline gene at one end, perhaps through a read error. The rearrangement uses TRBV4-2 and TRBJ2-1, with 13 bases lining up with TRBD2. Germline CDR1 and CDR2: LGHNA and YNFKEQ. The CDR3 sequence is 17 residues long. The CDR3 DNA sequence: TGTGCCGGCAGCCAGGGGACTAGCGGGATGAGGGGGGCTGAGCAGTTCTTC. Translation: CAGSQGTSGMRGAEQFF.

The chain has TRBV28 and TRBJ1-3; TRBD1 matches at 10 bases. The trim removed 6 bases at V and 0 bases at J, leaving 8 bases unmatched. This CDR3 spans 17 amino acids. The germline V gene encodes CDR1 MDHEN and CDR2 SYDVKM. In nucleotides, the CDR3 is TGTGCCAGCAGAGACTCGACAGGGGGCCCCTCTGGAAACACCATATATTTT. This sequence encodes CASRDSTGGPSGNTIYF.

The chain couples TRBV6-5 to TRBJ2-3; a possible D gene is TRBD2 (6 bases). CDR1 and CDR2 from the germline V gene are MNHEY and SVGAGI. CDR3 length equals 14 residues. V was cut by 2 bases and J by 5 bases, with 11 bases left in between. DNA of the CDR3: TGTGCCAGCAGTTACGGCCAGGAGGGAGATACGCAGTATTTT. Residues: CASSYGQEGDTQYF.

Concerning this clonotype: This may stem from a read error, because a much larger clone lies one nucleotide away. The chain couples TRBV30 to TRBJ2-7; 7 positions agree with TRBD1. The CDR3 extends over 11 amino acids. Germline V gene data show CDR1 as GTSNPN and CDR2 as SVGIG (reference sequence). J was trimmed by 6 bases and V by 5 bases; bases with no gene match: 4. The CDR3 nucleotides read TGTGCCTGGGCAGGGGGAAGCGAGCAGTACTTC. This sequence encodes CAWAGGSEQYF.

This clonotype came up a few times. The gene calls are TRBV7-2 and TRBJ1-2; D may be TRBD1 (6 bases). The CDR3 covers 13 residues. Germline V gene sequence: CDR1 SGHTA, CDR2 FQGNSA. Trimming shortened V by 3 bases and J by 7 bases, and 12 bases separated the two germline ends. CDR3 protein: CASSFGGPSGYTF. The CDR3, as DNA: TGTGCCAGCAGCTTCGGGGGGCCTAGTGGCTACACCTTC.

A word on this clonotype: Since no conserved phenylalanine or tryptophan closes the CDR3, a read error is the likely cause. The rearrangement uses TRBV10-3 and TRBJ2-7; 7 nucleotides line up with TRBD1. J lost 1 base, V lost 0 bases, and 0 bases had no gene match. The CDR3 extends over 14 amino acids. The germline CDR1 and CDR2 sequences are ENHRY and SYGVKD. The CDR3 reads CAISESGQSYEQYL. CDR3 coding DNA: TGTGCCATCAGTGAGTCGGGACAGTCCTACGAGCAGTACCTC.

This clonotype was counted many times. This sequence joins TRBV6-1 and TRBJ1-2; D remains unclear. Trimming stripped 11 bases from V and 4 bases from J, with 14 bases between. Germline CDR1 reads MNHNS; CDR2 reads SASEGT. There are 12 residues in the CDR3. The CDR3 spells CAPRGISYGYTF. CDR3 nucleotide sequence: TGTGCCCCACGCGGGATTTCCTATGGCTACACCTTC.

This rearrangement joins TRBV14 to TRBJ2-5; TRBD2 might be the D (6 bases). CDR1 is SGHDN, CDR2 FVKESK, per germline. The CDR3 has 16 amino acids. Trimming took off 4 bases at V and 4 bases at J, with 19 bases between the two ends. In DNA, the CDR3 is TGTGCCAGCAGCCCCCGGCGGGGAACAGCAATAGAGACCCAGTACTTC. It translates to CASSPRRGTAIETQYF.

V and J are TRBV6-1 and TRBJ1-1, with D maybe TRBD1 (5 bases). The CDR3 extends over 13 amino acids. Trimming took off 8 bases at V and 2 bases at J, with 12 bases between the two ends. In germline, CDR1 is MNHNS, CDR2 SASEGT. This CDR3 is CASLRDPNTEAFF. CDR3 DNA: TGTGCCAGCCTCCGGGACCCCAACACTGAAGCTTTCTTT.

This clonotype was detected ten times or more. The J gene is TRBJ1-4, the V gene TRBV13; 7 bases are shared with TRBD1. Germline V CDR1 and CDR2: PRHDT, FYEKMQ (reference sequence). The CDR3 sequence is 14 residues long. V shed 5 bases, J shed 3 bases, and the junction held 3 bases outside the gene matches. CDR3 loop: CASSQGQPNEKLFF. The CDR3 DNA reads TGTGCCAGCAGCCAGGGACAGCCTAATGAAAAACTGTTTTTT.

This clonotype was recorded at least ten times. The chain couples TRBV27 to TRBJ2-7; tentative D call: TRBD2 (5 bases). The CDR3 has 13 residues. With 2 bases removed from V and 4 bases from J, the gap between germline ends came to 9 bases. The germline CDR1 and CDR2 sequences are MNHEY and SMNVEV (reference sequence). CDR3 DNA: TGTGCCAGCAGTTTAAATCCGGGGTACGAGCAGTACTTC. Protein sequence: CASSLNPGYEQYF.

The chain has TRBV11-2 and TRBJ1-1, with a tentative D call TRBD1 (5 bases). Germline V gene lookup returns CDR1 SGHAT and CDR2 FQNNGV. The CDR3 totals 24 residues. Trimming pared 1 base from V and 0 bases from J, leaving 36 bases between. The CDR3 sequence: CASSLGGYRPIRVVSDLMNTEAFF. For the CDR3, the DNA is TGTGCCAGCAGCTTAGGGGGTTATAGACCGATCAGGGTTGTATCCGACCTAATGAACACTGAAGCTTTCTTT.

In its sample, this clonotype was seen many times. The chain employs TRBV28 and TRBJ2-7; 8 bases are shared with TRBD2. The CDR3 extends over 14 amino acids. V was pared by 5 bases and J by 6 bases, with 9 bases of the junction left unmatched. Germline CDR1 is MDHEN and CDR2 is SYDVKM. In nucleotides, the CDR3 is TGTGCCAGCAGTCCTCGGGGGGGGGGTCGCGAGCAGTACTTC. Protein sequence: CASSPRGGGREQYF.